This TCR beta chain comes out of a study of blood T cell repertoires in COVID-19. Study-wide context: From the United States, Italy and Spain came samples of acute and convalescent COVID-19. T cells, B-cell-depleted T cells, or PBMCs provided the cDNA or gDNA that served as material.

The CDR3 is 18 residues long. Germline CDR1 MGHRA, CDR2 YSYEKL. Trimming cost V 0 bases and J 4 bases; bases outside gene matches: 13. Data came from immunoSEQ multiplex PCR; TCRdb stores just in-frame clones and leaves some out. This table has a few hundred thousand clones, 80% appearing once. The source is a human donor in a cohort sampled during active COVID-19. Sequencing was carried out using peripheral blood. The chain combines TRBV4-1 with TRBJ1-1; 8 bases fit TRBD1. The CDR3 nucleotides are TGCGCCAGCAGCCAAGACCTTCGGGGACAGGTATGGACCACTGAAGCTTTCTTT. It codes for CASSQDLRGQVWTTEAFF.